These 21 T cell receptor beta chains came from one sample sequenced in a study of T cell responses to AZD1222 COVID-19 vaccine. Clones were read by immunoSEQ multiplex PCR, and TCRdb kept only the in-frame ones, dropping some. Here the sample spans approximately 150,000 clones, about 92% being singletons. The sample here was peripheral blood, taken on day 0 of AZD1222 vaccination. The source of these receptors is an adult in good health.

The gene calls are TRBV7-2 and TRBJ2-5, with D possibly matching TRBD2 (5 bases). CDR3 size: 14 residues. Germline loops: CDR1 SGHTA, CDR2 FQGNSA. The V end lost 1 base, the J end lost 5 bases, and 11 bases lay between the germline ends. This chain's CDR3 is CASSLESGLETQYF. CDR3 bases: TGTGCCAGCAGCTTAGAATCGGGGTTGGAGACCCAGTACTTC. Full variable domain (missing parts from reference TRBV7-2 and TRBJ2-5): GAGVSQSPSNKVTEKGKDVELRCDPISGHTALYWYRQSLGQGLEFLIYFQGNSAPDKSGLPSDRFSAERTGGSVSTLTIQRTQQEDSAVYLCASSLESGLETQYFGPGTRLLVL.

The chain combines TRBV2 with TRBJ2-7; 8 bases are a match to TRBD2. CDR3 length: 12 amino acids. V lost 7 bases and J lost 10; bases outside the gene matches: 9. From germline, CDR1 is SNHLY and CDR2 FYNNEI. This CDR3 reads CASNPGLDFQYF. The CDR3 DNA reads TGTGCCAGCAATCCGGGACTAGACTTTCAGTACTTC.

The CDR3 DNA sequence: TGTGCCAGCAGTTTACGACCTAGCGGGATTTATGGCTACACCTTC. Protein: CASSLRPSGIYGYTF. The chain is built from TRBV27 and TRBJ1-2, with D unclear. Germline loops: CDR1 MNHEY, CDR2 SMNVEV (reference sequence). CDR3 length: 15 amino acids. V lost 2 bases, J lost 5 bases, and 15 bases lay in between.

J is TRBJ1-1 and V is TRBV2, with 8 bases lining up with TRBD1. Germline V gene sequence: CDR1 SNHLY, CDR2 FYNNEI. The CDR3 extends over 15 amino acids. With 3 bases clipped from V and 5 bases from J, the junction kept 8 bases outside the gene matches. CDR3 sequence: CASSEQTGVGTEAFF. The DNA of the CDR3 is TGTGCCAGCAGTGAGCAGACAGGGGTGGGAACTGAAGCTTTCTTT.

This chain connects TRBV10-3 to TRBJ2-2, with D possibly being TRBD2 (5 bases). This CDR3 is 15 amino acids long. V was shortened by 3 bases and J by 4 bases, with 12 bases between the two germline ends. Germline V gene data show CDR1 as ENHRY and CDR2 as SYGVKD. CDR3 in DNA: TGTGCCATCAGTGATTGGTCGGAGGTCACCGGGGAGCTGTTTTTT. It encodes CAISDWSEVTGELFF.

V is TRBV5-6 and J is TRBJ2-7; D is ambiguous. Deletions cut 3 bases from V and 0 bases from J, with 1 base between. Germline lookup yields CDR1 SGHDT and CDR2 YYEEEE. CDR3 length: 11 residues. Here the CDR3 DNA reads TGTGCCAGCAGCTCCTCCTACGAGCAGTACTTC. Protein sequence: CASSSSYEQYF.

This sequence joins TRBV18 and TRBJ1-1; a weak D match, TRBD1 (5 bases). Looked up from germline, CDR1 is KGHSH and CDR2 is LQKENI. V was cut by 2 bases and J by 6 bases, with 13 bases left in between. The length of the CDR3 is 14 residues. CDR3 amino acids: CASSPGGGRAEAFF. The DNA for the CDR3 is TGTGCCAGCTCACCAGGGGGGGGACGGGCTGAAGCTTTCTTT.

The chain recombines TRBV12-3 or TRBV12-4 with TRBJ2-5, with a tentative D call TRBD2 (6 bases). V was shortened by 6 bases and J by 5 bases, with 13 bases between the two germline ends. The CDR3 is 13 residues long. CDR3 residues: CASSILARETQYF. The DNA of the CDR3 is TGTGCCAGCAGCATACTAGCCAGGGAGACCCAGTACTTC.

The chain is built from TRBV18 and TRBJ2-2, with D perhaps TRBD1 (6 bases). Germline CDR1 KGHSH, CDR2 LQKENI. The V end was cut by 6 bases, the J end by 2 bases, with 16 bases between. This CDR3 has 16 residues. CDR3 protein: CASSLNRDTNTGELFF. The DNA of the CDR3 is TGTGCCAGCTCTCTCAACCGGGACACCAACACCGGGGAGCTGTTTTTT. The full variable domain, its missing parts supplied by reference TRBV18 and TRBJ2-2, is NAGVMQNPRHLVRRRGQEARLRCSPMKGHSHVYWYRQLPEEGLKFMVYLQKENIIDESGMPKERFSAEFPKEGPSILRIQQVVRGDSAAYFCASSLNRDTNTGELFFGEGSRLTVL.

V is TRBV5-1 and J is TRBJ2-1, with 10 bases matching TRBD2. This CDR3 region has 18 residues. The junction had 10 bases not matched to a gene; V was cut back by 3 bases and J by 1 base. CDR1 SGHRS and CDR2 YFSETQ come from the germline V gene. Written as DNA, the CDR3 is TGCGCCAGCAGCTGGGACCCTAGCGGGAGTCGTTCCTACAATGAGCAGTTCTTC. Protein: CASSWDPSGSRSYNEQFF.

This clone was counted a single time. The chain links TRBV11-2 to TRBJ1-4, with a tentative D call TRBD1 (6 bases). The CDR3 sequence is 13 residues long. Trimming pared 1 base from V and 6 bases from J, leaving 6 bases between. Germline lookup yields CDR1 SGHAT and CDR2 FQNNGV. The CDR3 is CASSLGGHEKLFF. CDR3 bases: TGTGCCAGCAGCTTAGGGGGGCATGAAAAACTGTTTTTT. Full variable domain (remainder filled in from reference TRBV11-2 and TRBJ1-4): EAGVAQSPRYKIIEKRQSVAFWCNPISGHATLYWYQQILGQGPKLLIQFQNNGVVDDSQLPKDRFSAERLKGVDSTLKIQPAKLEDSAVYLCASSLGGHEKLFFGSGTQLSVL.

The V call is TRBV3-1 (or the pseudogene TRBV3-2), the J call TRBJ2-7, with 7 bases identical to TRBD2. CDR1 is LGHDT, CDR2 YNNKEL, per germline (reference sequence). This CDR3 region has 14 residues. Trimming cost V 4 bases and J 2 bases; bases outside gene matches: 5. The CDR3 is CASSPSGVPYEQYF. CDR3 sequence (DNA): TGTGCCAGCAGCCCAAGCGGGGTACCCTACGAGCAGTACTTC.

The chain carries TRBV27 and TRBJ1-4; D is perhaps TRBD1 (5 bases). Trimming removed 7 bases at V and 10 bases at J, with 22 bases between. Germline lookup yields CDR1 MNHEY and CDR2 SMNVEV (reference sequence). This CDR3 comprises 15 residues. The CDR3 protein is CASTRPRTTRGKLFF. CDR3 bases: TGTGCCAGCACCCGACCTCGGACAACAAGGGGAAAACTGTTTTTT.

The count of this clone is one. The CDR3 DNA reads TGTGCCACCCTTAACGCATACACCATATATTTT. It translates to CATLNAYTIYF. V gene TRBV6-5 combines with J gene TRBJ1-3; the D is unclear. There are 11 residues in the CDR3. CDR1 MNHEY and CDR2 SVGAGI come from the germline V gene. The ends were cut back, 10 bases at V and 8 bases at J, with 12 bases in the middle.

The chain recombines TRBV25-1 with TRBJ2-2; no definite D call. V lost 6 bases and J lost 4, with 15 bases in between. The CDR3 runs to 15 residues. The germline gives CDR1 MGHDK, CDR2 SYGVNS. CDR3 loop: CASSPTSALTGELFF. As DNA, the CDR3 is TGTGCCAGCAGCCCTACCTCCGCCCTCACCGGGGAGCTGTTTTTT.

The chain carries TRBV29-1 and TRBJ1-2; D call uncertain. This CDR3 is 13 amino acids long. Trimming took 3 bases from V and 1 from J, leaving 9 bases between them. Germline V gene sequence: CDR1 SQVTM, CDR2 ANQGSEA. The CDR3 region is CSVDSGVNYGYTF. CDR3 nucleotide sequence: TGCAGCGTTGACTCCGGTGTTAACTATGGCTACACCTTC.

The chain has TRBV19 and TRBJ1-2; maybe TRBD1 (6 bases). V was trimmed by 7 bases and J by 4 bases, leaving 16 bases between them. Germline lookup yields CDR1 LNHDA and CDR2 SQIVND (reference sequence). The CDR3 contains 14 residues. The CDR3 protein is CASKTPLTGYGYTF. The CDR3 region has the DNA TGTGCCAGTAAAACTCCTTTGACAGGCTATGGCTACACCTTC.

The chain couples TRBV5-1 to TRBJ2-7, with D uncertain. CDR1 SGHRS and CDR2 YFSETQ come from the germline V gene. Trimming removed 0 bases from V and 2 bases from J, with 9 bases in between. This CDR3 spans 14 amino acids. The CDR3 region is CASSLETPPYEQYF. The CDR3 bases are TGCGCCAGCAGCTTGGAGACACCTCCCTACGAGCAGTACTTC. The whole variable domain, filled in from reference TRBV5-1 and TRBJ2-7, reads KAGVTQTPRYLIKTRGQQVTLSCSPISGHRSVSWYQQTPGQGLQFLFEYFSETQRNKGNFPGRFSGRQFSNSRSEMNVSTLELGDSALYLCASSLETPPYEQYFGPGTRLTVT.

This chain joins TRBV5-4 and TRBJ2-2; TRBD2 matches at 7 bases. Trimming at V came to 4 bases and at J to 6 bases, leaving 3 bases not matched to a gene. Germline CDR1 SGHNT, CDR2 YYREEE (reference sequence). The CDR3 sequence is 13 residues long. The CDR3 DNA reads as TGTGCCAGCAGCGTAGCGGGTGCCGGGGAGCTGTTTTTT. It encodes CASSVAGAGELFF.

The chain couples TRBV27 to TRBJ1-2; D not resolved. The germline V and J ends were trimmed by 6 bases and 4 bases, with 21 bases remaining between them. This CDR3 has 16 amino acids. Germline loops: CDR1 MNHEY, CDR2 SMNVEV (reference sequence). For the CDR3, the DNA is TGTGCCAGCAGACTCTCCGGACTGATAGATTCCTATGGCTACACCTTC. This encodes CASRLSGLIDSYGYTF.

The rearrangement links TRBV5-5 to TRBJ2-5; D call uncertain. Deletions cut 0 bases from V and 5 bases from J, with 11 bases between. This CDR3 contains 14 residues. CDR1 SGHKS and CDR2 YYEKEE come from the germline V gene (reference sequence). CDR3 DNA sequence: TGTGCCAGCAGCTTGGCCGTACTACGGGAGACCCAGTACTTC. Translated: CASSLAVLRETQYF.